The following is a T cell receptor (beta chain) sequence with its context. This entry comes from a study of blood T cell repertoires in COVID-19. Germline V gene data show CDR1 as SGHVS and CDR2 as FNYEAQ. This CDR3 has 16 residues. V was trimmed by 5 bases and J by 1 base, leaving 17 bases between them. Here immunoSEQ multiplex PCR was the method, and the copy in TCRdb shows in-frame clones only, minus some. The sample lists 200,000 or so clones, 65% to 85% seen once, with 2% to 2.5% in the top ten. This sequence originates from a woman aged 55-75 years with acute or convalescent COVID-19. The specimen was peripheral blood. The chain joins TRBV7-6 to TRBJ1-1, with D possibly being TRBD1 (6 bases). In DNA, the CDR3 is TGTGCCAGCAGCCCGGGGGGGCCTGGTAGGAACACTGAAGCTTTCTTT. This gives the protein CASSPGGPGRNTEAFF.